Only a few counts were recorded for the clone carrying this T cell receptor (beta chain). Its antigen is unknown. TCRdb re-analysed the RT-PCR reads in MiXCR, keeping a single row per CDR3 protein. This table holds hundreds of thousands of distinct CDR3 sequences, approximately 12% found once. V gave up 6 bases and J gave up 4 bases, with 15 bases separating them. The length of the CDR3 is 14 residues. This sample stems from a study of response to subunit inactivated influenza vaccine. General study points: Each seasonal influenza vaccination, the authors suggested, recruits few new T cells.

The TCR sequence derives from a man between 45 and 60 years old who received an inactivated influenza vaccine. This sample comprised PBMCs from blood, obtained on the day of vaccination. J is TRBJ1-1 and V is TRBV12-3 or TRBV12-4, with D hard to call. The CDR3, as DNA: TGTGCCAGCAGCCCCGGTAGCGCGGGCACTGAAGCTTTCTTT. This sequence encodes CASSPGSAGTEAFF.